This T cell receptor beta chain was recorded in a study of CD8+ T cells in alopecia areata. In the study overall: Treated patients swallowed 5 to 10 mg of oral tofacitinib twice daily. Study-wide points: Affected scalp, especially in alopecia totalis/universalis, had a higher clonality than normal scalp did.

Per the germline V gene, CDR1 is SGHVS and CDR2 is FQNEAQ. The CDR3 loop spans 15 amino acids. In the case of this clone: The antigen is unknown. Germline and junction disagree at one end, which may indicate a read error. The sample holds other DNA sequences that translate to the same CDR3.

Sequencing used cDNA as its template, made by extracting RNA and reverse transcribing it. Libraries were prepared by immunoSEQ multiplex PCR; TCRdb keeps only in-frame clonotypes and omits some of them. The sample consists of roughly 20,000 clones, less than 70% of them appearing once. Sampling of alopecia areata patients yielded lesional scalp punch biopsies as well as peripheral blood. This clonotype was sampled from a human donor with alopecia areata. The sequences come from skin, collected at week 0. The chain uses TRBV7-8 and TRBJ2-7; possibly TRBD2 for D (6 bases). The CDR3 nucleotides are TGTGCCAGCAGCTCCCGACCGGGAGTCTCCTCCGAGCAGTACTTC. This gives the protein CASSSRPGVSSEQYF.